The clone carrying this TCR beta chain was detected only a few times. CDR1 and CDR2 (germline): SGHNT, YENEEA. Trimming took 5 bases from V and 2 from J, leaving 11 bases between them. The CDR3 spans 14 residues. This entry comes from a study of immune characterization of retroperitoneal liposarcoma. TCRdb passed the PCR reads through MiXCR, listing each CDR3 protein once. The table records over 9,000 distinct CDR3 sequences, roughly 26% of them present only once. Sample: tumor tissue. The receptor was isolated from a male donor with retroperitoneal liposarcoma. This chain joins TRBV11-3 and TRBJ2-3, with TRBD1 as a possible D gene (5 bases). In DNA form, the CDR3 reads TGTGCCAGCAGCCCCCGACAGACCACAGATACGCAGTATTTT. Residues: CASSPRQTTDTQYF.